The rows below give T cell receptor beta chains drawn from one sample of a study of T cells after posttransplantation cyclophosphamide. Method: immunoSEQ multiplex PCR; TCRdb's copy keeps in-frame clones and lacks some. The table records over 15,000 clones, more than 75% of them present only once. Sequencing was performed on PBMCs, taken after an allogeneic stem cell transplant with a calcineurin inhibitor and methotrexate. These receptor sequences come from a male patient aged 45-59 years who received an allogeneic stem cell transplant from an unrelated donor, was CMV-positive, and had chronic GVHD only. Some T cells may be transferred from the graft donor. CDR3s include the opening cysteine and the closing phenylalanine or tryptophan. Each record gives: D gene, V gene, clone size, J gene, CDR3 protein, CDR3 DNA. A D gene is named only where the DNA matches it firmly. A clone size is listed for some rows: how often the clone was seen (once, few, many), or a class if it is expanded.

D gene: NA; V gene: TRBV2; clone size: NA; J gene: TRBJ1-2; CDR3 protein: CASTEGDTYGYTF; CDR3 DNA: TGTGCCAGCACTGAGGGGGACACGTATGGCTACACCTTC
D gene: TRBD1; V gene: TRBV11-3; clone size: NA; J gene: TRBJ1-2; CDR3 protein: CASSLEGTGDYGYTF; CDR3 DNA: TGTGCCAGCAGCTTAGAAGGGACAGGGGACTATGGCTACACCTTC
D gene: TRBD2; V gene: TRBV7-9; clone size: NA; J gene: TRBJ2-7; CDR3 protein: CASSLVATSGRYHEQYF; CDR3 DNA: TGTGCCAGCAGCTTAGTCGCAACTAGCGGGAGGTACCACGAGCAGTACTTC
D gene: NA; V gene: TRBV19; clone size: NA; J gene: TRBJ1-5; CDR3 protein: CASSIDRSYQPQHF; CDR3 DNA: TGTGCCAGTAGTATTGACAGGAGTTATCAGCCCCAGCATTTT
D gene: NA; V gene: TRBV4-3; clone size: NA; J gene: TRBJ2-1; CDR3 protein: CASSQDPPGSIPNEQFF; CDR3 DNA: TGCGCCAGCAGCCAAGATCCCCCGGGGTCCATCCCCAATGAGCAGTTCTTC
D gene: TRBD1; V gene: TRBV18; clone size: NA; J gene: TRBJ2-2; CDR3 protein: CASSPFGQGANTGELFF; CDR3 DNA: TGTGCCAGCTCACCCTTCGGACAGGGGGCTAACACCGGGGAGCTGTTTTTT
D gene: NA; V gene: TRBV7-7; clone size: NA; J gene: TRBJ2-2; CDR3 protein: CASSLGLNTGELFF; CDR3 DNA: TGTGCCAGCAGCTTAGGACTAAACACCGGGGAGCTGTTTTTT
D gene: NA; V gene: TRBV19; clone size: NA; J gene: TRBJ1-2; CDR3 protein: CASSSSPVVTF; CDR3 DNA: TGTGCCAGTAGTTCTTCCCCGGTAGTCACCTTC
D gene: TRBD2; V gene: TRBV19; clone size: NA; J gene: TRBJ2-1; CDR3 protein: CASSMGLAGVAEQFF; CDR3 DNA: TGTGCCAGTAGTATGGGACTAGCGGGAGTAGCCGAGCAGTTCTTC
D gene: NA; V gene: TRBV7-2; clone size: NA; J gene: TRBJ1-6; CDR3 protein: CASSPGGRDNSPLHF; CDR3 DNA: TGTGCCAGCAGCCCTGGGGGCAGAGATAATTCACCCCTCCACTTT
D gene: NA; V gene: TRBV1; clone size: NA; J gene: TRBJ1-2; CDR3 protein: CTSSQDPGRGYYGYTF; CDR3 DNA: TGCACCAGCAGCCAAGATCCGGGACGGGGGTACTATGGCTACACCTTC
D gene: NA; V gene: TRBV10-3; clone size: NA; J gene: TRBJ2-7; CDR3 protein: CAISDNSYEQYF; CDR3 DNA: TGTGCCATCAGTGACAACTCCTACGAGCAGTACTTC
D gene: TRBD1; V gene: TRBV7-2; clone size: NA; J gene: TRBJ2-7; CDR3 protein: CASSSRDRARYEQYF; CDR3 DNA: TGTGCCAGCAGCAGCCGGGACAGGGCCCGCTACGAGCAGTACTTC
D gene: TRBD1; V gene: TRBV7-2; clone size: NA; J gene: TRBJ2-7; CDR3 protein: CASSTRTGPYEQYF; CDR3 DNA: TGTGCCAGCAGCACCCGGACAGGGCCCTACGAGCAGTACTTC
D gene: NA; V gene: TRBV6-5; clone size: NA; J gene: TRBJ1-5; CDR3 protein: CASSSQGPQPQHF; CDR3 DNA: TGTGCCAGCAGCTCACAGGGTCCTCAGCCCCAGCATTTT
D gene: TRBD2; V gene: TRBV5-4; clone size: NA; J gene: TRBJ2-1; CDR3 protein: CASSFEGGLAGQVVQFF; CDR3 DNA: TGTGCCAGCAGCTTTGAGGGAGGACTAGCGGGGCAGGTTGTGCAGTTCTTC
D gene: TRBD2; V gene: TRBV9; clone size: NA; J gene: TRBJ2-1; CDR3 protein: CASSPLAGVYNEQFF; CDR3 DNA: TGTGCCAGCAGCCCACTAGCGGGAGTCTACAATGAGCAGTTCTTC
D gene: TRBD2; V gene: TRBV6-6; clone size: NA; J gene: TRBJ2-1; CDR3 protein: CASSITGLAGDNEQFF; CDR3 DNA: TGTGCCAGCAGTATAACGGGACTAGCGGGGGACAATGAGCAGTTCTTC
D gene: NA; V gene: TRBV19; clone size: few; J gene: TRBJ2-2; CDR3 protein: CASSIDLRGRANTGELFF; CDR3 DNA: TGTGCCAGTAGTATAGATCTGCGGGGTAGGGCGAACACCGGGGAGCTGTTTTTT
D gene: NA; V gene: TRBV27; clone size: NA; J gene: TRBJ2-2; CDR3 protein: CASSLSSLLGPGELFF; CDR3 DNA: TGTGCCAGCAGTTTATCCTCCTTACTAGGCCCCGGGGAGCTGTTTTTT
D gene: TRBD1; V gene: TRBV7-3; clone size: NA; J gene: TRBJ1-1; CDR3 protein: CASSSGTGAGEAFF; CDR3 DNA: TGTGCCAGCAGCTCCGGGACAGGGGCTGGTGAAGCTTTCTTT
D gene: TRBD1; V gene: TRBV7-9; clone size: NA; J gene: TRBJ2-7; CDR3 protein: CASSFTGGDEQYF; CDR3 DNA: TGTGCCAGCAGCTTTACAGGGGGTGACGAGCAGTACTTC
D gene: TRBD1; V gene: TRBV19; clone size: NA; J gene: TRBJ2-7; CDR3 protein: CASSRGPGYEQYF; CDR3 DNA: TGTGCCAGTTCGAGGGGGCCCGGGTACGAGCAGTACTTC
D gene: NA; V gene: TRBV7-9; clone size: few; J gene: TRBJ1-1; CDR3 protein: CASSGRTHSNPEAFF; CDR3 DNA: TGTGCCAGCAGCGGCAGGACTCATTCGAACCCTGAAGCTTTCTTT
D gene: TRBD1; V gene: TRBV29-1; clone size: NA; J gene: TRBJ2-7; CDR3 protein: CSGQGPSYEQYF; CDR3 DNA: TGCAGCGGACAGGGTCCATCCTACGAGCAGTACTTC
D gene: NA; V gene: TRBV4-3; clone size: NA; J gene: TRBJ2-5; CDR3 protein: CASSQGIGMGETQYF; CDR3 DNA: TGCGCCAGCAGCCAAGGCATCGGGATGGGAGAGACCCAGTACTTC